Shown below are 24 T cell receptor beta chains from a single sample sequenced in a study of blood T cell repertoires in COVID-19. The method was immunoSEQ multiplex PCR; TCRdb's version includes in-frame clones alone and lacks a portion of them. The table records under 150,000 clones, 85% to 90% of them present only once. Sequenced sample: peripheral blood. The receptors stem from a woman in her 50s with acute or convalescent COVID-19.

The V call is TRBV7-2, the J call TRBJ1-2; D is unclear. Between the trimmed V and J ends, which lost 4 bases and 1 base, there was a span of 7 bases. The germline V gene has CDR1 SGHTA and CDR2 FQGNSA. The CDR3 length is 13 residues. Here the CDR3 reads CASSSAGNYGYTF. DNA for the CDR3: TGTGCCAGCAGCTCGGCGGGTAACTATGGCTACACCTTC. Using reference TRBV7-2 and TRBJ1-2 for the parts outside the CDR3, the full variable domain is GAGVSQSPSNKVTEKGKDVELRCDPISGHTALYWYRQSLGQGLEFLIYFQGNSAPDKSGLPSDRFSAERTGGSVSTLTIQRTQQEDSAVYLCASSSAGNYGYTFGSGTRLTVV.

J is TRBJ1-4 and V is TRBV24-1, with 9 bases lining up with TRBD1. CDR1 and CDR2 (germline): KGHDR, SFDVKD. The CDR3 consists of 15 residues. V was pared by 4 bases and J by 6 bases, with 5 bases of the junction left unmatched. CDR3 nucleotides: TGTGCCACCAGTGAGTCCGGGACAGGGCATGAAAAACTGTTTTTT. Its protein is CATSESGTGHEKLFF.

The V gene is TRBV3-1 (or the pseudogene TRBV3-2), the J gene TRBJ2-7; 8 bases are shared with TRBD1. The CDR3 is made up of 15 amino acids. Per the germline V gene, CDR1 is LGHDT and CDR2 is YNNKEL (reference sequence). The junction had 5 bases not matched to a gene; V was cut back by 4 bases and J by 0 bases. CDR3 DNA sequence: TGTGCCAGCAGCCCCGGGACAGGAAACTCCTACGAGCAGTACTTC. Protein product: CASSPGTGNSYEQYF.

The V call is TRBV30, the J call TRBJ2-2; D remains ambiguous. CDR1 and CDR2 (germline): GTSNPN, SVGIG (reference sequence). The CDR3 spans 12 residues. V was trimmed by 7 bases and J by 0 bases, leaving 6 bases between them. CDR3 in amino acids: CASRPNTGELFF. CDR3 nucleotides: TGTGCCTCGCGGCCGAACACCGGGGAGCTGTTTTTT.

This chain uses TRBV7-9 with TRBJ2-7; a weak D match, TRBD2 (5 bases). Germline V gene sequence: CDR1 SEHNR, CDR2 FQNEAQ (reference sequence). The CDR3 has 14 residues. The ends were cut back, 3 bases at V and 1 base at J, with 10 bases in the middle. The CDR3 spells CASSFRGLSYEQYF. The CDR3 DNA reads TGTGCCAGCAGCTTTCGAGGGTTGTCCTACGAGCAGTACTTC.

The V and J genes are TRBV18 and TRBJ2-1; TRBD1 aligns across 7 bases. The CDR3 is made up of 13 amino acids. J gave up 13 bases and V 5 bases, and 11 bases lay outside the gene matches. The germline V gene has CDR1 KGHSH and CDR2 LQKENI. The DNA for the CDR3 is TGTGCCAGCTCATCTAGCCGGACAGGAAATCAGTTCTTC. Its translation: CASSSSRTGNQFF.

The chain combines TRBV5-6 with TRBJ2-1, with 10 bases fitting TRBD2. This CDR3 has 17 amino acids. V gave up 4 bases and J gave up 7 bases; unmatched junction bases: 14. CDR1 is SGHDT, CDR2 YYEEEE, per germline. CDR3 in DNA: TGTGCCAGCAGCCTACTAGAGCGGGAGGGCCTTCGGAATGAGCAGTTCTTC. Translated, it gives CASSLLEREGLRNEQFF. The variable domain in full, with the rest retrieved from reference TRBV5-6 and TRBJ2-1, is DAGVTQSPTHLIKTRGQQVTLRCSPKSGHDTVSWYQQALGQGPQFIFQYYEEEERQRGNFPDRFSGHQFPNYSSELNVNALLLGDSALYLCASSLLEREGLRNEQFFGPGTRLTVL.

This CDR3 reads CASSTGGDYGYTF. The CDR3, as DNA: TGTGCCAGTAGTACAGGGGGAGACTATGGCTACACCTTC. The gene calls are TRBV19 and TRBJ1-2, with TRBD1 matching 7 bases. Losses at the gene ends were 4 bases for V and 3 bases for J; bases not matched to a gene: 2. CDR1 is LNHDA and CDR2 is SQIVND in the germline V gene (reference sequence). CDR3 length equals 13 residues.

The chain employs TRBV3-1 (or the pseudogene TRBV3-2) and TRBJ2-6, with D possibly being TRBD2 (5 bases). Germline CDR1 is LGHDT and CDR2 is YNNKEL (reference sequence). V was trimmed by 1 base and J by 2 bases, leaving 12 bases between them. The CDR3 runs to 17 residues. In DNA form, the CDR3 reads TGTGCCAGCAGCCAAGCGGACTGGGCGCCTGGGGCCAACGTCCTGACTTTC. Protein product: CASSQADWAPGANVLTF.

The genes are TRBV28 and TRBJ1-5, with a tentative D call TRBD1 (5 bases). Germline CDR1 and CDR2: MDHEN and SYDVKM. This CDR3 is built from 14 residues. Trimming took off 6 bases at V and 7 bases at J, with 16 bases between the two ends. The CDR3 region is CASSPTANEQPQHF. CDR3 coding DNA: TGTGCCAGCAGCCCGACAGCTAATGAGCAGCCCCAGCATTTT.

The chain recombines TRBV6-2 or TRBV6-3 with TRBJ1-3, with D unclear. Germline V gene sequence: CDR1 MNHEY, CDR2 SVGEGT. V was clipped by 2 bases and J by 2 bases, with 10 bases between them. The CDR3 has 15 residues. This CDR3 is CASSYGVMAGNTIYF. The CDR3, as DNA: TGTGCCAGCAGTTACGGAGTGATGGCTGGAAACACCATATATTTT.

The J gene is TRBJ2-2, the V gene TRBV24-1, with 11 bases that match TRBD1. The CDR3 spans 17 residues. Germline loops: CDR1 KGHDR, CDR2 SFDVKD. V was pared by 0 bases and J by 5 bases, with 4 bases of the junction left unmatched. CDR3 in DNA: TGTGCCACCAGTGATTTGCCGGGGGACAGGGGGACCGGGGAGCTGTTTTTT. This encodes CATSDLPGDRGTGELFF.

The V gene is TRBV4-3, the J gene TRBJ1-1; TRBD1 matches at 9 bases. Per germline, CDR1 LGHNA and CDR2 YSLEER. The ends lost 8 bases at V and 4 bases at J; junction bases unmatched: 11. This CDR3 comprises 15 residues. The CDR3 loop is CASARTGALVTEAFF. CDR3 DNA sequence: TGCGCCAGCGCCAGGACAGGGGCCTTAGTCACTGAAGCTTTCTTT.

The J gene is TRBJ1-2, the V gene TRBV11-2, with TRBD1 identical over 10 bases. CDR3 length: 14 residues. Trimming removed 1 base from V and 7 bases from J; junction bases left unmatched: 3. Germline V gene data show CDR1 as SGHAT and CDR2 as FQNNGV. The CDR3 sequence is CASSLGQGAFGYTF. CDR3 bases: TGTGCCAGCAGCTTAGGACAGGGGGCATTTGGCTACACCTTC.

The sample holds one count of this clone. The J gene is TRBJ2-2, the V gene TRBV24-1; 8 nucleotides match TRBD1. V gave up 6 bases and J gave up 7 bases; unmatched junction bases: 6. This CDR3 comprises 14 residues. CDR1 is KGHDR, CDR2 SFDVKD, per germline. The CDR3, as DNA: TGTGCCACCAGTCTACAGGGGGTAGGCGGGGAGCTGTTTTTT. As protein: CATSLQGVGGELFF.

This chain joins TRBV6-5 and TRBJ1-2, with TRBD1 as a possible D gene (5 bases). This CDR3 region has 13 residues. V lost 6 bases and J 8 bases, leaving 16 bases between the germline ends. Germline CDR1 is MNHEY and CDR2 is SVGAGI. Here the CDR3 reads CASSYGQGRGYTF. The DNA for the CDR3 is TGTGCCAGCAGCTACGGTCAGGGAAGGGGCTACACCTTC.

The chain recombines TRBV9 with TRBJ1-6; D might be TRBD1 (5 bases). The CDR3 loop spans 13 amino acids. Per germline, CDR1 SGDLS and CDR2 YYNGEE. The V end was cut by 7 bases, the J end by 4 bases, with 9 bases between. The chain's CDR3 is CASGQGYNSPLHF. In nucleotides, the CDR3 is TGTGCCAGCGGACAAGGGTATAATTCACCCCTCCACTTT.

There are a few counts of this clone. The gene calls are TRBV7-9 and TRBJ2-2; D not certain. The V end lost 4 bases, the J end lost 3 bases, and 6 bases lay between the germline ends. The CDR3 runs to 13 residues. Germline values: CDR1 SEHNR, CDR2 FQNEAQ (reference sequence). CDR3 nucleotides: TGTGCCAGCAGCTCGTCCTACACCGGGGAGCTGTTTTTT. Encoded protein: CASSSSYTGELFF.

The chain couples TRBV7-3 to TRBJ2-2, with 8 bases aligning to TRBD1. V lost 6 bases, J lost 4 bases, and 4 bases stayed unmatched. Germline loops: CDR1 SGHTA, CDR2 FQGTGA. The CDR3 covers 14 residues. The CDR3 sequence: CASRGQGGTGELFF. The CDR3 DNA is TGTGCCAGCAGAGGACAGGGAGGCACCGGGGAGCTGTTTTTT.

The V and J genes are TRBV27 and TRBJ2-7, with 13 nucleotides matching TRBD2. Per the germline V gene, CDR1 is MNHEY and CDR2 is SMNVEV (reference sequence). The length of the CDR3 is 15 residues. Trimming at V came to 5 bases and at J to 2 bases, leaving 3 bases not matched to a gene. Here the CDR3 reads CASSMGLAGPYEQYF. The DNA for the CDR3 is TGTGCCAGCAGTATGGGACTAGCGGGGCCCTACGAGCAGTACTTC.

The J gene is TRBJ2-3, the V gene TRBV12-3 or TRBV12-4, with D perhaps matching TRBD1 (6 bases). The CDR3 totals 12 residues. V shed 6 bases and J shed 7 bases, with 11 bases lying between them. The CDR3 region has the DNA TGTGCCAGCAGCCCGGACAGTTATACGCAGTATTTT. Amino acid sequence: CASSPDSYTQYF.

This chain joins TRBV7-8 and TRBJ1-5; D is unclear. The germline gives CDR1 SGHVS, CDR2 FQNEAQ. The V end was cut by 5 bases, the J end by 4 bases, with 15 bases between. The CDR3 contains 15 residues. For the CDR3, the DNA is TGTGCCAGCAGCCCCCGAGCTGGTAAGAATCAGCCCCAGCATTTT. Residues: CASSPRAGKNQPQHF.

The CDR3 sequence: CASSQDLSGAWETQYF. For the CDR3, the DNA is TGCGCCAGCAGCCAAGATTTGTCGGGAGCTTGGGAGACCCAGTACTTC. The chain recombines TRBV4-3 with TRBJ2-5, with D perhaps TRBD2 (6 bases). Trimming stripped 0 bases from V and 5 bases from J, with 16 bases between. The CDR3 is made up of 16 amino acids. Germline V gene lookup returns CDR1 LGHNA and CDR2 YSLEER.

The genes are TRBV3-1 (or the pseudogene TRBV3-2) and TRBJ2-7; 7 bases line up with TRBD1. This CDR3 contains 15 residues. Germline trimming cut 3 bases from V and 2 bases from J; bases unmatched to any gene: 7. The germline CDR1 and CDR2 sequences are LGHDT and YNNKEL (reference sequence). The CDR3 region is CASSQPGQITYEQYF. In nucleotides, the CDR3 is TGTGCCAGCAGCCAGCCGGGACAGATTACCTACGAGCAGTACTTC.